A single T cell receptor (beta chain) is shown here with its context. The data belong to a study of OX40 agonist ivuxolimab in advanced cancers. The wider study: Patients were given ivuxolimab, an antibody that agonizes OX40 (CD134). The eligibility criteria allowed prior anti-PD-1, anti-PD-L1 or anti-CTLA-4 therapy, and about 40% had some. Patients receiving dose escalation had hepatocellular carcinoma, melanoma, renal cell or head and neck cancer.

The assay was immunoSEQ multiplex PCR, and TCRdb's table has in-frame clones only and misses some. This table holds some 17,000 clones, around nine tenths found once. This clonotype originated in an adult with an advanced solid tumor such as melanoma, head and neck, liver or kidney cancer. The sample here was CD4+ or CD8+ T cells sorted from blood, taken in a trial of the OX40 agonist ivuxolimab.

CDR3 nucleotides: TGCGCCAGCAGCGAGGCTGGGATGGGCAATCAGCCCCAGCATTTT. This codes for CASSEAGMGNQPQHF. The chain recombines TRBV5-1 with TRBJ1-5; no definite D call. Trimming took off 4 bases at V and 2 bases at J, with 13 bases between the two ends. The CDR3 runs to 15 residues. Germline values: CDR1 SGHRS, CDR2 YFSETQ.